This entry lists 28 T cell receptor beta chains sequenced from one sample in a study of shared clonotypes between healthy human individuals. Profiled with immunoSEQ multiplex PCR; TCRdb holds only in-frame clones, not every one. This table has roughly 2.4 million clones, approximately 94% appearing once. Sample: naive CD4+ T cells sorted from blood. Subset defined: CD45RA+ positively selected. The source of these receptors is a man in his late teens or twenties in good health.

The J gene is TRBJ1-5, the V gene TRBV27, with a tentative D call TRBD1 (6 bases). Trimming took 8 bases from V and 2 from J, leaving 19 bases between them. The CDR3 has 16 residues. Germline V gives CDR1 MNHEY, CDR2 SMNVEV (reference sequence). CDR3 DNA sequence: TGTGCCAGCCAGGGGCTGGCCCGAGGAGGCAATCAGCCCCAGCATTTT. Amino acid sequence: CASQGLARGGNQPQHF.

The chain joins TRBV2 to TRBJ2-1; TRBD2 matches 7 bases. The CDR3 spans 15 residues. Germline V gene data show CDR1 as SNHLY and CDR2 as FYNNEI. J gave up 5 bases and V 0 bases, and 4 bases lay outside the gene matches. In DNA form, the CDR3 reads TGTGCCAGCAGTGAAGCCCCACTAGCGAACAATGAGCAGTTCTTC. Translation: CASSEAPLANNEQFF.

This clone showed up just once. This chain connects TRBV7-2 to TRBJ2-4; no reliable D call. The germline V gene has CDR1 SGHTA and CDR2 FQGNSA. The CDR3 runs 15 residues. The V end was cut by 7 bases, the J end by 3 bases, with 16 bases between. The CDR3 protein is CASNPGGKDKNIQYF. The CDR3 nucleotides read TGTGCCAGCAACCCCGGTGGGAAGGACAAAAACATTCAGTACTTC.

This chain uses TRBV6-5 with TRBJ2-7, with D perhaps matching TRBD1 (5 bases). Per the germline V gene, CDR1 is MNHEY and CDR2 is SVGAGI. The V and J ends lost 6 bases and 7 bases respectively, with 16 bases between them. This CDR3 contains 13 residues. The CDR3 DNA reads as TGTGCCAGCAGGGGAATACAGGTCCAGGAGCAGTACTTC. Protein product: CASRGIQVQEQYF.

The chain couples TRBV7-9 to TRBJ1-3; D is ambiguous. The CDR3 contains 16 residues. V dropped 1 base and J dropped 0 bases, with 10 bases sitting between them. Germline loops: CDR1 SEHNR, CDR2 FQNEAQ (reference sequence). CDR3 protein: CASSLGLPGSGNTIYF. DNA of the CDR3: TGTGCCAGCAGCTTAGGACTCCCAGGCTCTGGAAACACCATATATTTT.

The chain carries TRBV7-6 and TRBJ1-2; a possible D gene is TRBD1 (6 bases). The CDR3 is 15 residues long. Germline V gene lookup returns CDR1 SGHVS and CDR2 FNYEAQ. V was trimmed by 5 bases and J by 4 bases, leaving 17 bases between them. Written as DNA, the CDR3 is TGTGCCAGCAGCATGACGGGGGCTCCTGGCTATGGCTACACCTTC. The encoded protein is CASSMTGAPGYGYTF.

The V and J genes are TRBV6-5 and TRBJ1-6, with TRBD1 identical over 8 bases. CDR3 length: 15 amino acids. Germline values: CDR1 MNHEY, CDR2 SVGAGI. Unmatched junction bases numbered 11, after V lost 6 bases and J lost 10 bases. The chain's CDR3 is CASSPGGQGLSPLHF. The CDR3 nucleotides read TGTGCCAGCAGCCCCGGTGGACAGGGCTTATCACCCCTCCACTTT.

This clone was observed once. V and J are TRBV2 and TRBJ2-5, with D maybe TRBD2 (6 bases). Germline V gene lookup returns CDR1 SNHLY and CDR2 FYNNEI. Trimming took off 4 bases at V and 5 bases at J, with 11 bases between the two ends. The CDR3 totals 13 residues. CDR3 bases: TGTGCCAGCAGTGGGTATGGGGGGGAGACCCAGTACTTC. It is translated as CASSGYGGETQYF.

The rearrangement links TRBV11-2 to TRBJ2-7; perhaps TRBD2 as D (6 bases). There are 16 residues in the CDR3. The germline V and J ends were trimmed by 7 bases and 0 bases, with 19 bases remaining between them. Germline CDR1 reads SGHAT; CDR2 reads FQNNGV. CDR3 sequence: CASTTSGTLSSYEQYF. In DNA form, the CDR3 reads TGTGCCAGCACCACTTCTGGGACTTTAAGCTCCTACGAGCAGTACTTC.

The V gene is TRBV5-1, the J gene TRBJ2-3; 8 bases fit TRBD1. Germline loops: CDR1 SGHRS, CDR2 YFSETQ. The V and J ends lost 3 bases and 4 bases, in that order; junction bases with no gene match: 10. CDR3 length: 16 residues. DNA of the CDR3: TGCGCCAGCAGCTCCCTCGGACAGGGTGTATCAGATACGCAGTATTTT. Translated, it gives CASSSLGQGVSDTQYF.

The chain combines TRBV2 with TRBJ2-1; possibly TRBD1 for D (5 bases). There are 13 residues in the CDR3. CDR1 and CDR2 from the germline V gene are SNHLY and FYNNEI. V lost 5 bases, J lost 5 bases, and 10 bases lay in between. In DNA, the CDR3 is TGTGCCAGCAGTTTGACAGTAAACAATGAGCAGTTCTTC. This sequence encodes CASSLTVNNEQFF.

The chain combines TRBV19 with TRBJ1-1, with D hard to call. The CDR3 length is 13 residues. Trimming shortened V by 5 bases and J by 0 bases, and 7 bases separated the two germline ends. Germline V gives CDR1 LNHDA, CDR2 SQIVND (reference sequence). CDR3 in amino acids: CASSESVNTEAFF. CDR3 DNA: TGTGCCAGTAGTGAATCAGTGAACACTGAAGCTTTCTTT.

The chain couples TRBV9 to TRBJ1-6; D perhaps matches TRBD1 (5 bases). The ends were cut back, 0 bases at V and 4 bases at J, with 8 bases in the middle. The CDR3 sequence is 15 residues long. The germline gives CDR1 SGDLS, CDR2 YYNGEE. In nucleotides, the CDR3 is TGTGCCAGCAGCGTAGGGGGCGATTATAATTCACCCCTCCACTTT. It encodes CASSVGGDYNSPLHF.

This CDR3 is CATSRERGVGVVQYF. CDR3 nucleotides: TGTGCCACCAGCAGAGAAAGGGGGGTTGGTGTCGTTCAGTACTTC. The chain joins TRBV15 to TRBJ2-4, with D possibly called TRBD1 or TRBD2 (6 bases each). CDR1 is LNHNV, CDR2 YYDKDF, per germline (reference sequence). Deletions cut 0 bases from V and 11 bases from J, with 17 bases between. CDR3 length: 15 residues.

V gene TRBV1 combines with J gene TRBJ2-7; the table's D gene call, TRBD1, was not cross checked with the DNA. TRBV1 is designated a pseudogene. The CDR3 covers 14 residues. DNA of the CDR3: TGCACCAGCAGCTGGGACAGGGGATCCTACGAGCAGTACTTC. It codes for CTSSWDRGSYEQYF.

J is TRBJ1-4 and V is TRBV25-1; 8 nucleotides match TRBD1. V shed 1 base and J 3 bases; nucleotides not matched to a gene: 7. There are 17 residues in the CDR3. In germline, CDR1 is MGHDK, CDR2 SYGVNS. CDR3 sequence: CASSEFRPGQANEKLFF. CDR3 bases: TGTGCCAGCAGTGAATTCCGACCGGGACAGGCTAATGAAAAACTGTTTTTT.

This clone showed up just once. The chain joins TRBV5-1 to TRBJ2-6; possible D gene TRBD1, 6 bases. Trimming removed 4 bases at V and 0 bases at J, with 14 bases between. This CDR3 is 17 amino acids long. Germline values: CDR1 SGHRS, CDR2 YFSETQ. The CDR3 DNA reads as TGCGCCAGCAGCGCAGGGGAAAGGAGCTCTGGGGCCAACGTCCTGACTTTC. This translates into CASSAGERSSGANVLTF.

This chain connects TRBV11-3 to TRBJ1-1, with D tentatively TRBD1 (5 bases). Germline V lookup: CDR1 SGHNT, CDR2 YENEEA. The CDR3 runs 13 residues. V was pared by 3 bases and J by 2 bases, with 7 bases between. The CDR3 sequence: CASSFQGNTEAFF. DNA for the CDR3: TGTGCCAGCAGCTTCCAGGGTAACACTGAAGCTTTCTTT.

This chain connects TRBV28 to TRBJ1-6, with 7 positions matching TRBD1. The V gene end was trimmed by 7 bases and the J gene end by 8 bases; junction bases not matched to a gene: 11. Germline CDR1 is MDHEN and CDR2 is SYDVKM. This CDR3 is 15 amino acids long. CDR3 protein: CASTPSTGWDSPLHF. The CDR3, as DNA: TGTGCCAGCACCCCATCGACAGGGTGGGATTCACCCCTCCACTTT.

The rearrangement links TRBV6-5 to TRBJ1-6; D is ambiguous. V gave up 6 bases and J gave up 4 bases, with 4 bases separating them. This CDR3 contains 12 residues. Germline V gene data show CDR1 as MNHEY and CDR2 as SVGAGI. CDR3 bases: TGTGCCAGCAGCTATTATAATTCACCCCTCCACTTT. This gives the protein CASSYYNSPLHF.

The chain has TRBV7-8 and TRBJ1-2; 7 positions agree with TRBD1. The CDR3 has 16 residues. Per the germline V gene, CDR1 is SGHVS and CDR2 is FQNEAQ. After removal of 1 base from V and 3 bases from J, the junction contained 8 bases not matched to a gene. CDR3 loop: CASSLEYDRVDYGYTF. The CDR3 DNA sequence: TGTGCCAGCAGCTTAGAGTACGACAGGGTAGACTATGGCTACACCTTC.

The genes are TRBV5-1 and TRBJ1-2; D is ambiguous. The CDR3 totals 17 residues. Germline V gene data show CDR1 as SGHRS and CDR2 as YFSETQ. Trimming took 2 bases from V and 0 from J, leaving 17 bases between them. In DNA form, the CDR3 reads TGCGCCAGCAGCTTTTCGCCCCTGGGGAAGGCTAACTATGGCTACACCTTC. Its protein is CASSFSPLGKANYGYTF.

The chain combines TRBV10-3 with TRBJ1-4, with D possibly being TRBD1 (5 bases). Germline CDR1 ENHRY, CDR2 SYGVKD. CDR3 length equals 13 residues. With 5 bases removed from V and 8 bases from J, the gap between germline ends came to 12 bases. In DNA, the CDR3 is TGTGCCATCAGTTCGATCGGGGCAGAAAAACTGTTTTTT. It yields the protein CAISSIGAEKLFF.

The gene calls are TRBV19 and TRBJ2-3; no clear D gene. The CDR3 spans 11 residues. Germline V lookup: CDR1 LNHDA, CDR2 SQIVND (reference sequence). V was pared by 1 base and J by 11 bases, with 7 bases between. CDR3 DNA sequence: TGTGCCAGTAGTATAGCGGGCAAGCAGTATTTT. This encodes CASSIAGKQYF.

This chain uses TRBV15 with TRBJ2-3; D remains unclear. Germline lookup yields CDR1 LNHNV and CDR2 YYDKDF (reference sequence). V was pared by 1 base and J by 6 bases, with 11 bases between. This CDR3 region has 14 residues. Here the CDR3 reads CATSRARSGDTQYF. Written as DNA, the CDR3 is TGTGCCACCAGCAGAGCCCGGTCCGGGGATACGCAGTATTTT.

A remark on this clone: Other DNA variants within this sample encode the same CDR3. The gene calls are TRBV7-2 and TRBJ2-5; D might be TRBD2 (6 bases). Germline V gene sequence: CDR1 SGHTA, CDR2 FQGNSA. V lost 1 base and J 5 bases, leaving 8 bases between the germline ends. This CDR3 contains 13 residues. The CDR3 DNA is TGTGCCAGCAGCTTAGGGGGAGGTGAGACCCAGTACTTC. This gives the protein CASSLGGGETQYF. The full variable domain, completed using reference TRBV7-2 and TRBJ2-5, is GAGVSQSPSNKVTEKGKDVELRCDPISGHTALYWYRQSLGQGLEFLIYFQGNSAPDKSGLPSDRFSAERTGGSVSTLTIQRTQQEDSAVYLCASSLGGGETQYFGPGTRLLVL.

The rearrangement links TRBV18 to TRBJ2-7, with 9 bases that match TRBD2. This CDR3 comprises 13 residues. The germline gives CDR1 KGHSH, CDR2 LQKENI. J lost 6 bases, V lost 6 bases, and 6 bases had no gene match. CDR3 nucleotide sequence: TGTGCCAGCTCCCATAGCGGGAGTCGCGAGCAGTACTTC. Amino acids: CASSHSGSREQYF.

The rearrangement joins TRBV7-8 to TRBJ1-1, with D maybe TRBD1 (5 bases). The CDR3 is made up of 16 amino acids. Germline lookup yields CDR1 SGHVS and CDR2 FQNEAQ. The V end was cut by 0 bases, the J end by 5 bases, with 16 bases between. DNA for the CDR3: TGTGCCAGCAGCTTAGCGGTCAGGGTGGTTGGTACTGAAGCTTTCTTT. Its translation: CASSLAVRVVGTEAFF.